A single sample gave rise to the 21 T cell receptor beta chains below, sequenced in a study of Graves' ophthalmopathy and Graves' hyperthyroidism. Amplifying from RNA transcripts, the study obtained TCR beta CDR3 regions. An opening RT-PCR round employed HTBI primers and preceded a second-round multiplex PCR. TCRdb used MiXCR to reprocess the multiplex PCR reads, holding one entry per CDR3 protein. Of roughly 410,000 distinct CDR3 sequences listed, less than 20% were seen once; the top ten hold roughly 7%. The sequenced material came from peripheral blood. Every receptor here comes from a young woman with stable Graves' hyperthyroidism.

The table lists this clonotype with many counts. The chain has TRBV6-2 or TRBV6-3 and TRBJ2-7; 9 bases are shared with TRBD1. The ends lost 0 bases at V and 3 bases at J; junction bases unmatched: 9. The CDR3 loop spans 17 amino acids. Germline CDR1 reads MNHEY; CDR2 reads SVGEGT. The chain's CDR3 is CASSYSSDDRGYYEQYF. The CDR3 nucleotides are TGTGCCAGCAGTTACTCGAGCGATGACAGGGGGTACTACGAGCAGTACTTC.

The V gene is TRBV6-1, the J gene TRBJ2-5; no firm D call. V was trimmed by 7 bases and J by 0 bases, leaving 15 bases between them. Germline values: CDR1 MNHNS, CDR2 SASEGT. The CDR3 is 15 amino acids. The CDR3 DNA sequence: TGTGCCAGCACCCTCGGTATAGGGTACCAAGAGACCCAGTACTTC. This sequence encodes CASTLGIGYQETQYF.

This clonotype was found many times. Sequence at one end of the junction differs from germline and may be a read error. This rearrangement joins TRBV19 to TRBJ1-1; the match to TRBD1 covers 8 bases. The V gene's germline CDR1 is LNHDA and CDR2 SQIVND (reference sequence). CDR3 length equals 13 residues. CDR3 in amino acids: CASRIAGDREAFF. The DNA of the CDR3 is TGTGCCAGTAGGATAGCGGGGGACAGGGAAGCTTTCTTT.

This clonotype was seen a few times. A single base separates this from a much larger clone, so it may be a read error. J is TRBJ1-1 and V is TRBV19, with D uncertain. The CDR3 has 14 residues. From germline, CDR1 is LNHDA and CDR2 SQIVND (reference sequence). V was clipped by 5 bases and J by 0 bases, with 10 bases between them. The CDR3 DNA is TGTGCCAGTAGTGTTCCTGGGATGAACACTGAAGCTTTCTTT. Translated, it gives CASSVPGMNTEAFF.

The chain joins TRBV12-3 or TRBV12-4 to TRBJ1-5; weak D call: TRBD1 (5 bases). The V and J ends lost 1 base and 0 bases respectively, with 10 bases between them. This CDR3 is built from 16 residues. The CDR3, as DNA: TGTGCCAGCAGTTTAGGGACACATCATAGCAATCAGCCCCAGCATTTT. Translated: CASSLGTHHSNQPQHF.

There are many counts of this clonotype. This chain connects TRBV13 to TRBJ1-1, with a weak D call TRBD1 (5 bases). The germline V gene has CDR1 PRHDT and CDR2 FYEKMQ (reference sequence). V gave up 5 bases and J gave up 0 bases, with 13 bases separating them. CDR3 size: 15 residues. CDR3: CASSRRRQLNTEAFF. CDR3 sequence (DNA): TGTGCCAGCAGCCGACGACGACAGCTGAACACTGAAGCTTTCTTT.

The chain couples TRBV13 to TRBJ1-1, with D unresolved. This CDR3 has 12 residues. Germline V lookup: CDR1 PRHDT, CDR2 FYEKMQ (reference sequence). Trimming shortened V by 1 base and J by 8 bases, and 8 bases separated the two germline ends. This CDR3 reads CASSLENPEAFF. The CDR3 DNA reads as TGTGCCAGCAGCTTAGAGAACCCCGAAGCTTTCTTT.

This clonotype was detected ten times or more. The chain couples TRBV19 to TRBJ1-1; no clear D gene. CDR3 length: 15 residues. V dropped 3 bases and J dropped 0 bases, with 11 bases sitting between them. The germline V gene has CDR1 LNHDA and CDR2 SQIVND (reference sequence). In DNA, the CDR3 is TGTGCCAGTAGTATCTCTAGGGCTTTGAACACTGAAGCTTTCTTT. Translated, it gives CASSISRALNTEAFF.

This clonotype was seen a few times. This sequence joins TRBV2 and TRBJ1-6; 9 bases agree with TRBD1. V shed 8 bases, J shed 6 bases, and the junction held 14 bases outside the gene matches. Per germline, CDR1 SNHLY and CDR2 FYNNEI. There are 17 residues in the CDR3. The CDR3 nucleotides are TGTGCCAGCGAAACTTGGGAGACAGGGGGACCTAATTCACCCCTCCACTTT. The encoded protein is CASETWETGGPNSPLHF.

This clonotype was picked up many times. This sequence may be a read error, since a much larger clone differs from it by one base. The CDR3 DNA follows: TGTGCCAGCACCCTGGACGGGGGAGGCACTGAAACTTTCTTT. This sequence encodes CASTLDGGGTETFF. The chain has TRBV6-1 and TRBJ1-1; D possibly corresponds to TRBD1 (5 bases). This CDR3 spans 14 amino acids. From germline, CDR1 is MNHNS and CDR2 SASEGT.

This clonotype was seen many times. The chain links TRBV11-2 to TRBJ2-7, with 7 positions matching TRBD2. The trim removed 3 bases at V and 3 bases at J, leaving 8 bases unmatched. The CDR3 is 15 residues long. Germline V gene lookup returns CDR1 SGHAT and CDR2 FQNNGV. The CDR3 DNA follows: TGTGCCAGCAGCTTTCCTGTCGCTAGCGGCTACGAGCAGTACTTC. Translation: CASSFPVASGYEQYF.

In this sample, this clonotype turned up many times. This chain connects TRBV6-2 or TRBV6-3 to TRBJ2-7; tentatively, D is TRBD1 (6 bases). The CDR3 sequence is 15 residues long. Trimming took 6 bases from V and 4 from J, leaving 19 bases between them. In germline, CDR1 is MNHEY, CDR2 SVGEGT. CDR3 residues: CASRFSGAARYEQYF. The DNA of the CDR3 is TGTGCCAGCAGATTCTCAGGGGCGGCCCGTTACGAGCAGTACTTC.

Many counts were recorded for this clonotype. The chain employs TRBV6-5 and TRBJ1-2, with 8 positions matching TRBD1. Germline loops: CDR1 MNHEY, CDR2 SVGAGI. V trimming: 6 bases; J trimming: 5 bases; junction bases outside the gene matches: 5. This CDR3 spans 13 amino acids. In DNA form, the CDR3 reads TGTGCCAGCAGGGGGACAGGCGGATATGGCTACACCTTC. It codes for CASRGTGGYGYTF.

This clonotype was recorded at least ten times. The CDR3 nucleotides are TGTGCCAGCAGCTTGGGACTAGCGGGGGCCCTTTTATCCTACGAGCAGTACTTC. Translated, it gives CASSLGLAGALLSYEQYF. The rearrangement uses TRBV11-2 and TRBJ2-7; 14 bases fit TRBD2. Germline CDR1 is SGHAT and CDR2 is FQNNGV. The CDR3 has 18 residues. Trimming at V came to 3 bases and at J to 1 base, leaving 8 bases not matched to a gene.

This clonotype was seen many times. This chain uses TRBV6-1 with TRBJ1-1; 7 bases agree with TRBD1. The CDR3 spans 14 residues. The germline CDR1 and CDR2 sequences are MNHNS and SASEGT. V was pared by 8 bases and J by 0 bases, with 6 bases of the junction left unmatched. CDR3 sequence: CASLQGTLNTEAFF. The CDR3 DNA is TGTGCCAGCCTACAGGGGACATTGAACACTGAAGCTTTCTTT.

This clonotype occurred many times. The CDR3 sequence: CASSLDRSDGYTF. CDR3 coding DNA: TGCGCCAGCAGCTTGGACAGGAGCGATGGCTACACCTTC. V gene TRBV5-1 combines with J gene TRBJ1-2, with D possibly matching TRBD1 (5 bases). The CDR3 contains 13 residues. Trimming took off 0 bases at V and 6 bases at J, with 9 bases between the two ends. Germline CDR1 reads SGHRS; CDR2 reads YFSETQ.

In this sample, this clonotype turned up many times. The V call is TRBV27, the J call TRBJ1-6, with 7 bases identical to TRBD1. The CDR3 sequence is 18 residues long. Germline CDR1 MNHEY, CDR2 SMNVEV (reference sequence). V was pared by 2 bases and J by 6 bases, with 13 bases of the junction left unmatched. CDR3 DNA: TGTGCCAGCAGTTTACGATTGACAGGGCCTCTCTCTAATTCACCCCTCCACTTT. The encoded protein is CASSLRLTGPLSNSPLHF.

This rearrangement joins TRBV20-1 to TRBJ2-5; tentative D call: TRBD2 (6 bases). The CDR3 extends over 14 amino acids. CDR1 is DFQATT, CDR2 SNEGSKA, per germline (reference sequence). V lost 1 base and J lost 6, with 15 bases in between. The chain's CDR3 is CSARGTNSVKTQYF. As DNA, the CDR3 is TGCAGTGCTAGAGGGACTAATAGCGTGAAGACCCAGTACTTC.

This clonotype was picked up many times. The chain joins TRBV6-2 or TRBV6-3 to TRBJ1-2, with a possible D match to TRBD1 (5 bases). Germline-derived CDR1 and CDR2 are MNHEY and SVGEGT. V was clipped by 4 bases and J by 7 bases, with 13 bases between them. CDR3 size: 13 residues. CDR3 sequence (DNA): TGTGCCAGCAGTTCCTTAGGGGCGAGTGGCTACACCTTC. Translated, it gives CASSSLGASGYTF.

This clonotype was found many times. CDR3 DNA sequence: TGTGCCAGCAGCTACGTTACAACAGGGGGGTGGACCTACGAGCAGTACTTC. Translating it yields CASSYVTTGGWTYEQYF. V is TRBV6-5 and J is TRBJ2-7, with 8 bases identical to TRBD1. The V gene's germline CDR1 is MNHEY and CDR2 SVGAGI. V gave up 6 bases and J gave up 2 bases; unmatched junction bases: 15. The CDR3 is made up of 17 amino acids.

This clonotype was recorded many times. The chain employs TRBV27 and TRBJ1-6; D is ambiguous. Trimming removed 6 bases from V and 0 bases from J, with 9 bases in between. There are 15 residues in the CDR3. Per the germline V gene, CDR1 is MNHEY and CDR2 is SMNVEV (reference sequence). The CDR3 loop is CASSPRASYNSPLHF. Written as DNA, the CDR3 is TGTGCCAGCAGCCCACGGGCCTCCTATAATTCACCCCTCCACTTT.